This T cell receptor (beta chain) was sequenced for a study of identical twins (dated by TCRdb to the mid-2010s). Regarding the study in general: The study deep-sequenced TCR alpha and beta repertoires from monozygotic twins, unrelated adults of various ages and cord blood to test whether fetal clonotypes persist. Replicate twin experiments were performed at different times using different library preparation protocols to rule out contamination. Overall study outcomes, separate from this receptor: In monozygotic twins, recombination models systematically underestimated out-of-frame TCR alpha sharing, but the models matched the sharing seen between unrelated individuals. Compared with coincidental sharing between unrelated individuals, an excess of low generation-probability sequences was observed among out-of-frame TCR alpha sequences shared between twins. Excess twin sharing in beta out-of-frame sequences was weaker because fewer shared sequences lowered the signal-to-noise ratio. Abundant cord blood beta clonotypes carried fewer insertions; young adult naive repertoires showed a weaker similar trend, while memory repertoires showed none. Conclusions relied on cross-sectional statistical analysis, since the same donors could not be followed over many years. Zero-insertion analyses could be partly confounded by invariant T cells such as MAIT and iNKT, although diverse VJ usage argued against such confounding for most clonotypes.

The germline V gene yields SNHLY for CDR1 and FYNNEI for CDR2. The V and J ends are trimmed by 3 bases and 5 bases, leaving 10 bases between them. CDR3 length: 13 amino acids, cysteine to phenylalanine. Of all the DNA, just the CDR3 is kept, 39 bases in frame from base 1. The method behind the library was 5' RACE. Sequencing relied on an Illumina HiSeq 2000. Template switching introduced a universal primer binding site; the final cDNA contained a unique molecular identifier, enabling accurate counting of TCR cDNA molecules. Specific primers in the conserved constant-segment region were used to synthesize first-strand cDNA for TCR alpha and beta chains. Each cDNA library was double barcoded, with a SMART-Mk sample barcode plus Illumina barcodes, to control for contamination. TruSeq adapter sequences and Illumina sample barcodes were added in two successive PCR steps. TCR alpha and beta cDNA libraries were sequenced on the Illumina HiSeq platform with custom primers. The authors processed their data as follows. MiGEC processed the raw reads to extract unique molecular identifiers, while MiXCR was used to determine the CDR3 positions. Recombination models were inferred per individual with the repgenHMM and IGoR tools using an EM algorithm. The tcR package in R was used for shared clonotype analysis, with sharing normalized by the product of cloneset sizes. To study raw recombination without the effects of thymic and clonal selection, out-of-frame nonproductive sequences were analyzed. TCRdb reprocessing: public reads trimmed at Q25 with fastp, clones called with MiXCR, in-frame beta chains kept. CDR3 protein duplicates are merged, each entry listing the most common genes and DNA. These V and J calls derive from TCRdb rather than the authors' analysis. This sample is represented by about 250,000 distinct CDR3 sequences; about 14% of them were singletons. The ten largest clones add up to 8.5% to 10% of the sample.

Every donor in the study was a healthy Caucasian. Miltenyi CD45RO+ enrichment and human naive T-cell isolation kits were used to isolate memory (CD45RO+) and naive T cells from PBMC. This clonotype showed up just a few times. The clone's antigen remains unknown. No qualities accompany the bases; no much larger clone lies one base away. The TCR was taken from a young woman in good health. This receptor chain uses TRBV2 and TRBJ2-5, with the identity of the D gene unclear. The specimen was memory (CD45RO+) T cells sorted from blood. According to the study, the label for this sample's cell subset or site signals: CD45RO+ enriched T cells. The DNA sequence follows: TGTGCCAGCAGTGACGAGGCCCAGGAGACCCAGTACTTC. Its protein is CASSDEAQETQYF.